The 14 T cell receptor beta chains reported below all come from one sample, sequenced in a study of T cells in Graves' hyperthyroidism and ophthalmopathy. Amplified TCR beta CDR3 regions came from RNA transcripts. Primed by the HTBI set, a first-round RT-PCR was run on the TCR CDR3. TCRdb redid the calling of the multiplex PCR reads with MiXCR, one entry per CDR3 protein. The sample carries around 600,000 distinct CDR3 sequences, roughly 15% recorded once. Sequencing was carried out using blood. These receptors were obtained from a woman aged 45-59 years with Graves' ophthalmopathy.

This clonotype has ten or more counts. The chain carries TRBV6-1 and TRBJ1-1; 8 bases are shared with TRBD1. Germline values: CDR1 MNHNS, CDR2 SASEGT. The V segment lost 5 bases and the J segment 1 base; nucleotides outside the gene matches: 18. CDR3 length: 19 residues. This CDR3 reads CASSKLRQGRGPRNTEAFF. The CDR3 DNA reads TGTGCCAGCAGTAAACTAAGACAGGGGAGAGGGCCGAGGAACACTGAAGCTTTCTTT.

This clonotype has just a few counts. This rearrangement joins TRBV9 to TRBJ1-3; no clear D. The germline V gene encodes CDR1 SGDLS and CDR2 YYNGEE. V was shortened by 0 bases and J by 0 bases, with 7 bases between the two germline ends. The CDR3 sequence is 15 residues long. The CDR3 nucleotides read TGTGCCAGCAGCGTAGGCAAGGTCTCTGGAAACACCATATATTTT. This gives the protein CASSVGKVSGNTIYF.

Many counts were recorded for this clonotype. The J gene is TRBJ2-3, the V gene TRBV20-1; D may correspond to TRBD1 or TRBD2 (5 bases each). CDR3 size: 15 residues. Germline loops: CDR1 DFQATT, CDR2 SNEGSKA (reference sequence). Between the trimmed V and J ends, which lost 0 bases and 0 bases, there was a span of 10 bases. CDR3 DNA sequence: TGCAGTGCTAGAGATTGGGGGAACAGCACAGATACGCAGTATTTT. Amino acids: CSARDWGNSTDTQYF.

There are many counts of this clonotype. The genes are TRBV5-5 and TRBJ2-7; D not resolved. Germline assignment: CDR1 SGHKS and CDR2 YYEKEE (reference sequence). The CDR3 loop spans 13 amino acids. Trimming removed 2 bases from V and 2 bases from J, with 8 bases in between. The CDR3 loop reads CASSLSPPYEQYF. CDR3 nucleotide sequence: TGTGCCAGCAGCTTAAGTCCCCCCTACGAGCAGTACTTC.

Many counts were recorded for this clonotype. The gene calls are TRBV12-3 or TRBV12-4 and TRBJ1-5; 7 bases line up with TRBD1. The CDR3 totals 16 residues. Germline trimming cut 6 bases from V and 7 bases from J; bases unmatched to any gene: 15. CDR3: CASRSSRDREEQPQHF. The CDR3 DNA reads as TGTGCCAGCAGAAGTTCTCGAGACAGGGAGGAACAGCCCCAGCATTTT.

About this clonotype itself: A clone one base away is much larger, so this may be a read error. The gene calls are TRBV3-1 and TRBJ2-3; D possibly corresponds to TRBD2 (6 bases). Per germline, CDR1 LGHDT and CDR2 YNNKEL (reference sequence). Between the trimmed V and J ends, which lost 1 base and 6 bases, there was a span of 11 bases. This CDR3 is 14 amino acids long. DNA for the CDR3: TGTGCCAGCAGCCAAGGAGTAGCGGTGGATACGCAGTATTTT. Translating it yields CASSQGVAVDTQYF.

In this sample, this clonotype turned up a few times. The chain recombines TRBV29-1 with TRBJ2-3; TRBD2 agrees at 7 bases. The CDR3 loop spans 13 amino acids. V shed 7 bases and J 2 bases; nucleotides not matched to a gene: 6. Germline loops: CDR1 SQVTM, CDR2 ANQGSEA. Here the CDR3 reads CSAKRGLTDTQYF. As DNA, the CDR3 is TGCAGCGCCAAGCGGGGACTCACAGATACGCAGTATTTT.

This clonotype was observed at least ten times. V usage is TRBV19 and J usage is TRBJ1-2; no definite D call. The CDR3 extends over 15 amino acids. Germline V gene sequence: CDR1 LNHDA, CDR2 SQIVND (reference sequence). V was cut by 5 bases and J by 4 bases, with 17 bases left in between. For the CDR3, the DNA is TGTGCCAGTAGTTCCCAGCCGGGCCTCTCCTATGGCTACACCTTC. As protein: CASSSQPGLSYGYTF.

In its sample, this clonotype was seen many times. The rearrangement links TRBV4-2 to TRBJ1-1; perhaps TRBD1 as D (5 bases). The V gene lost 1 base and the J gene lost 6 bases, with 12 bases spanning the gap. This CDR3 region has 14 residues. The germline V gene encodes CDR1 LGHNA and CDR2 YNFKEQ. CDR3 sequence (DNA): TGTGCCAGCAGCCAAGTGTTATCGGGGCCTGAAGCTTTCTTT. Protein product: CASSQVLSGPEAFF.

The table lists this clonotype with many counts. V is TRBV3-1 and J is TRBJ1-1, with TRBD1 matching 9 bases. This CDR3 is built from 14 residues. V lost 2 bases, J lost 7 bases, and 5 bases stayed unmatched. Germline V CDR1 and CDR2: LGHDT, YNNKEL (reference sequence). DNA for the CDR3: TGTGCCAGCAGCCAAAGGGACAGGGATGGTGAAGCTTTCTTT. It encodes CASSQRDRDGEAFF.

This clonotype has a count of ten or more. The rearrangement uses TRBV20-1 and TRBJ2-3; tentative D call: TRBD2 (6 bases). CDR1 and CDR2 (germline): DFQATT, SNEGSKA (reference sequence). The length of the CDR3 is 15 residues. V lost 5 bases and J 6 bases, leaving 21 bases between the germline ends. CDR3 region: CSAPGSRALGDTQYF. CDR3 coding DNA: TGCAGTGCTCCCGGGAGCAGGGCTTTGGGGGATACGCAGTATTTT.

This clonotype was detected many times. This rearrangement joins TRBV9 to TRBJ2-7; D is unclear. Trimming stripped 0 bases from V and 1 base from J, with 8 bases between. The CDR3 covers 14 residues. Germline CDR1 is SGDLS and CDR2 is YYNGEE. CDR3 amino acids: CASSVGSDSYEQYF. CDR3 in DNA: TGTGCCAGCAGCGTAGGTTCTGATTCCTACGAGCAGTACTTC.

The CDR3 DNA reads TGTGCCAGCAGCTTAGCCACTACATTCGGGGGCTTCTACGAGCAGTACTTC. It is translated as CASSLATTFGGFYEQYF. This chain connects TRBV7-2 to TRBJ2-7; the D call may be TRBD1 or TRBD2 (6 bases each). Trimming stripped 0 bases from V and 3 bases from J, with 18 bases between. The CDR3 spans 17 residues. Germline V lookup: CDR1 SGHTA, CDR2 FQGNSA.

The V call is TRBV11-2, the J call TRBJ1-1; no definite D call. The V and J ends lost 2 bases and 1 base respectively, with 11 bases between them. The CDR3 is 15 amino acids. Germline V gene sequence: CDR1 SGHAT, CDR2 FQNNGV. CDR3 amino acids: CASSLLGKPNTEAFF. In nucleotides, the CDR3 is TGTGCCAGCAGCTTATTGGGAAAACCGAACACTGAAGCTTTCTTT. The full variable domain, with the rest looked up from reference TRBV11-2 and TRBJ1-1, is EAGVAQSPRYKIIEKRQSVAFWCNPISGHATLYWYQQILGQGPKLLIQFQNNGVVDDSQLPKDRFSAERLKGVDSTLKIQPAKLEDSAVYLCASSLLGKPNTEAFFGQGTRLTVV.